The count of the clone carrying this TCR beta chain is one. Its antigen is undetermined. These data belong to a study of shared clonotypes between healthy human individuals. Study-wide findings and caveats: It was observed that approximately 5% of naive CD4 clonotypes were shared across four donors.

V was trimmed by 8 bases and J by 0 bases, leaving 17 bases between them. CDR1 and CDR2 (germline): MDHEN, SYDVKM. This CDR3 is built from 16 residues. Method: immunoSEQ multiplex PCR; TCRdb's copy keeps in-frame clones and lacks some. The sample has a few million clones; roughly 95% are singletons. The material sequenced was naive CD4+ T cells sorted from blood. The subset: CD45RA+ positively selected. The J gene is TRBJ1-5, the V gene TRBV28; D is unclear. The clonotype was recovered from a man between 18 and 35 years old in good health. The CDR3 nucleotides are TGTGCCAGCGGACTACTTGACTACTATAGCAATCAGCCCCAGCATTTT. Its protein is CASGLLDYYSNQPQHF.